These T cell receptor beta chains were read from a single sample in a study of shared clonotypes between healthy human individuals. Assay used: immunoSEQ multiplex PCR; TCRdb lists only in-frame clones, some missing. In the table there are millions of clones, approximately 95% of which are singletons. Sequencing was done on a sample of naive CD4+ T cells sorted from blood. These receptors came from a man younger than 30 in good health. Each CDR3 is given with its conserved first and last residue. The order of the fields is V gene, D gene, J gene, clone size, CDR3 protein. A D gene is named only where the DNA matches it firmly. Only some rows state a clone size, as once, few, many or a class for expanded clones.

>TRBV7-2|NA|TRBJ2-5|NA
CASSPGALQETQYF
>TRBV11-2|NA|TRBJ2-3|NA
CASSLELPLDTQYF
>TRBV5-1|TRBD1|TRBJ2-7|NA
CASAMDRGREQYF
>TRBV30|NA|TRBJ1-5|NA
CAWSVGAVLQPQHF
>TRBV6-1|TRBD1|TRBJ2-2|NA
CASRLRSGGPGELFF
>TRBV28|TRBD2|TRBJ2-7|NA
CASSFWLADSYEQYF
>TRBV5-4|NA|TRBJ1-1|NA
CASSLAGRAMNTEAFF
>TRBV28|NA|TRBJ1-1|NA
CASTLPPGGANTEAFF
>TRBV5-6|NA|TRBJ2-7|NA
CASSGRSNEQYF
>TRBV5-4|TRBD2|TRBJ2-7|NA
CASSRSGGYEQYF
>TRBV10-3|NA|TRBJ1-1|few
CAISEEGPVTEAFF
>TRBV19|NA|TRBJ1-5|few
CASQKTPQPQHF
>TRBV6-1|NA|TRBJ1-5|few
CASSEGRDQPQHF
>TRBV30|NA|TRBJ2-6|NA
CAWSRVQGTYAGANVLTF
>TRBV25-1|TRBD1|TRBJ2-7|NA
CASSDYLGDRDIHEQYF
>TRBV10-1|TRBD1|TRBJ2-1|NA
CASSTGVLNEQFF
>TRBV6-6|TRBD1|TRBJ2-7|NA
CATRDRVVEQYF
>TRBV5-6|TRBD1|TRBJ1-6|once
CASSLRGTGNSPLHF
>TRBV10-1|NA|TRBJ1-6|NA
CASSGGSRGSPLHF
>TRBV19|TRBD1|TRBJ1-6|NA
CASSSDRGSPLHF
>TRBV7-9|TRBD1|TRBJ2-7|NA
CASSSGQVGSYEQYF
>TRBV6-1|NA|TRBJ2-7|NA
CASSRVEQYF
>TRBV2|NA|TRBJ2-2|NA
CASTLNGWAGELFF
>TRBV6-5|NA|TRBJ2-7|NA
CAQGTSYEQYF
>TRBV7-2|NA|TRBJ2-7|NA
CASSLRRDEQYF
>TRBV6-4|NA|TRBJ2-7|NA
CASSDPRTASYEQYF
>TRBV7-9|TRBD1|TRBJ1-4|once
CASSDNPRTGDEKLFF
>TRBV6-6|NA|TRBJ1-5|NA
CASSQPGDNQPQHF
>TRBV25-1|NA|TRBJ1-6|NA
CASTRDGLSSYNSPLHF